A selection of T cell receptor beta chains follows, all from one sample in a study of blood T cell repertoires in COVID-19. Clones were sequenced by immunoSEQ multiplex PCR, and TCRdb holds only the in-frame ones, with some missing. The repertoire consists of some 250,000 clones, with around 85% occurring once and the leading ten covering approximately 8%. What was sequenced was peripheral blood. Receptor source: an elderly woman with acute or convalescent COVID-19. Both conserved end residues are part of each CDR3. The order of the fields is D gene, clone size, V gene, J gene, CDR3 DNA, CDR3 protein. D genes are given only for firm matches. Size values are once, few and many counts, or a class for expanded clones, and some rows have none.

TRBD1	NA	TRBV10-3	TRBJ2-6	TGTGCCATCAGTGAGTCGAACAGGGGCTCTGGGGCCAACGTCCTGACTTTC	CAISESNRGSGANVLTF
NA	once	TRBV10-1	TRBJ2-7	TGCGCCAGCAGTTTCTCAGGGGGGTCCTACGAGCAGTACTTC	CASSFSGGSYEQYF
NA	NA	TRBV5-4	TRBJ2-5	TGTGCCAGCAGCAGGCCAGGACAGAAGAAAGAGACCCAGTACTTC	CASSRPGQKKETQYF
TRBD2	few	TRBV2	TRBJ2-2	TGTGCCAGCGGGCAGGGAGGGACCGGGGAGCTGTTTTTT	CASGQGGTGELFF
TRBD2	NA	TRBV11-2	TRBJ2-3	TGTGCCAGCAGCCCTAGGGTAGCGGGGTACACAGATACGCAGTATTTT	CASSPRVAGYTDTQYF
NA	NA	TRBV10-3	TRBJ1-1	TGTGCCATCAGGCCGGGGGGCGCGGACACTGAAGCTTTCTTT	CAIRPGGADTEAFF
NA	NA	TRBV7-2	TRBJ1-3	TGTGCCAGCAGCCCACCGGGACAAGGGGGAAACACCATATATTTT	CASSPPGQGGNTIYF
TRBD1	NA	TRBV7-8	TRBJ1-1	TGTGCCAGCAGCCTCCCAAGGCAGGGGGAAGAAGGTTTGGTGCGGGACACTGAAGCTTTCTTT	CASSLPRQGEEGLVRDTEAFF
NA	NA	TRBV19	TRBJ1-6	TGTGCCAGTAAGGGGACATGGAGCTCCTATAATTCACCCCTCCACTTT	CASKGTWSSYNSPLHF
NA	NA	TRBV6-5	TRBJ1-2	TGTGCCAGCAGCTCCGGCTATGGCTACACCTTC	CASSSGYGYTF
NA	NA	TRBV21-1	TRBJ2-1	TGTGCCAGAGACAGGGGTGAGCAGTTCTTC	CARDRGEQFF
NA	NA	TRBV6-2/TRBV6-3	TRBJ1-6	TGTGCCAGCAGTTACGGATTTCGGGGATCCGATTCACCCCTCCACTTT	CASSYGFRGSDSPLHF
NA	NA	TRBV7-2	TRBJ2-5	TGTGCCAGCAGCTCTCCCCCAGGTCAAGAGACCCAGTACTTC	CASSSPPGQETQYF
NA	NA	TRBV25-1	TRBJ1-2	TGTGCCAGCAGTGAATATTCGAGGGGGAACTATGGCTACACCTTC	CASSEYSRGNYGYTF
NA	NA	TRBV6-5	TRBJ1-2	TGTGCCAGCAGTTACAGCCTAGGGGCCTACACCTTC	CASSYSLGAYTF
TRBD2	NA	TRBV7-3	TRBJ2-3	TGTGCCAGCAGCCCCGGACTAGCGGTCACAGATACGCAGTATTTT	CASSPGLAVTDTQYF
NA	NA	TRBV28	TRBJ1-1	TGTGCCAGCAGTTTTAGAACCTCATGGAACACTGAAGCTTTCTTT	CASSFRTSWNTEAFF
NA	NA	TRBV5-1	TRBJ2-1	TGCGCCAGCAGCTCGGGACTGCTCTCAAATGAGCAGTTCTTC	CASSSGLLSNEQFF
NA	NA	TRBV30	TRBJ1-1	TGTGCCTGGAGTACTACAGGGAACACTGAAGCTTTCTTT	CAWSTTGNTEAFF
NA	NA	TRBV11-2	TRBJ1-6	TGTGCCAGCAGCCCATATCTAAATAATTCACCCCTCCACTTT	CASSPYLNNSPLHF
NA	few	TRBV2	TRBJ1-5	TGTGCCAGCAAACAGGGCAGCAATCAGCCCCAGCATTTT	CASKQGSNQPQHF
NA	NA	TRBV27	TRBJ1-5	TGTGCCAGCAGAACAGGGCTAGTCGGCAATCAGCCCCAGCATTTT	CASRTGLVGNQPQHF
TRBD1	NA	TRBV5-1	TRBJ2-3	TGCGCCAGCAGCTCCCGACAGGGGTTTACAGATACGCAGTATTTT	CASSSRQGFTDTQYF
NA	NA	TRBV3-1/TRBV3-2	TRBJ2-2	TGTGCCACCAGGCCCAGGGGAAGTACCGGGGAGCTGTTTTTT	CATRPRGSTGELFF
NA	NA	TRBV12-5	TRBJ2-7	TGTGCTAGTGGGGCAGACTCCACCTACGAGCAGTACTTC	CASGADSTYEQYF
NA	NA	TRBV15	TRBJ1-6	TGTGCCACCAGAAGTACGGGATCCCCCTCCTATAATTCACCCCTCCACTTT	CATRSTGSPSYNSPLHF
TRBD1	NA	TRBV5-1	TRBJ2-2	TGCGCCAGCAGCCAAAAGACAGGGACAAACACCGGGGAGCTGTTTTTT	CASSQKTGTNTGELFF
TRBD1	NA	TRBV3-1/TRBV3-2	TRBJ1-5	TGTGCCAGCAGCCACGGGACAGGGGAACAGCCCCAGCATTTT	CASSHGTGEQPQHF
TRBD1	NA	TRBV5-1	TRBJ1-3	TGCGCCAGCAGCTTGGAAGGGGGGACAGTTTCGGGAAACACCATATATTTT	CASSLEGGTVSGNTIYF
TRBD1	NA	TRBV19	TRBJ1-5	TGTGGCTCTGGGACAGGGGATAGCAATCAGCCCCAGCATTTT	CGSGTGDSNQPQHF
NA	NA	TRBV27	TRBJ2-1	TGTGCCAGCAGTTTAGCACAGGGTTGGAATGAGCAGTTCTTC	CASSLAQGWNEQFF
TRBD1	NA	TRBV28	TRBJ1-2	TGTGCCAGCAGACAAGGGGGCGTCTATGGCTACACCTTC	CASRQGGVYGYTF
NA	NA	TRBV15	TRBJ2-3	TGTGCCACCAGCCGCGGACAGGGAGGGACAGATACGCAGTATTTT	CATSRGQGGTDTQYF
NA	NA	TRBV6-1	TRBJ1-2	TGTGCCAGCAGTGAAGGATTTGGCCCAGATGGCTACACCTTC	CASSEGFGPDGYTF
NA	few	TRBV3-1/TRBV3-2	TRBJ1-2	TGTGCCAGCTCTCACTACGAACGCTATGGCTACACCTTC	CASSHYERYGYTF